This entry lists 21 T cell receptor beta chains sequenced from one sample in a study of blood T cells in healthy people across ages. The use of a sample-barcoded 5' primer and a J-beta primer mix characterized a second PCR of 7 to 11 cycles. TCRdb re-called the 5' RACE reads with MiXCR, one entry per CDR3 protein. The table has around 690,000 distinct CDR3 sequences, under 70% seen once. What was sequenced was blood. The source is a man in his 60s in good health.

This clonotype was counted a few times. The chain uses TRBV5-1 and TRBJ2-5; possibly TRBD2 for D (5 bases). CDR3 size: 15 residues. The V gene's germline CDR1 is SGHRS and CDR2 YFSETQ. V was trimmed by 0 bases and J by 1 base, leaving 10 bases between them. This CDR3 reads CASSLGSGFQETQYF. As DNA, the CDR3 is TGCGCCAGCAGCTTGGGGTCGGGGTTCCAAGAGACCCAGTACTTC.

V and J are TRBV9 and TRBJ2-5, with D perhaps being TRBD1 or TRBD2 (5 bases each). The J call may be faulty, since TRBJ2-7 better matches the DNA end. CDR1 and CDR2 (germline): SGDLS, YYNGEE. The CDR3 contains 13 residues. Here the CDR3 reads CASSPPYGGEQYF. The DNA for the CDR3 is TGTGCCAGCAGCCCGCCGTATGGGGGCGAGCAGTACTTC.

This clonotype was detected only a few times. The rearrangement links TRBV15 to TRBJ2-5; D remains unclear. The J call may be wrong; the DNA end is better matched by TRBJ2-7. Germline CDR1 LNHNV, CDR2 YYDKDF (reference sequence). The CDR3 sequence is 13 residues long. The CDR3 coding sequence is TGTGCCACCAGCAGACGGTCCTGGGACGAGCAGTACTTC. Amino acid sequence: CATSRRSWDEQYF.

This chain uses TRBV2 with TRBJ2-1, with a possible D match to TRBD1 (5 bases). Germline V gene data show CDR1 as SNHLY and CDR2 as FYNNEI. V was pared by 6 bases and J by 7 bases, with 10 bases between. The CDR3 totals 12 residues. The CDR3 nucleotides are TGTGCCAGCAGGATGCCAGGGAATGAGCAGTTCTTC. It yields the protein CASRMPGNEQFF.

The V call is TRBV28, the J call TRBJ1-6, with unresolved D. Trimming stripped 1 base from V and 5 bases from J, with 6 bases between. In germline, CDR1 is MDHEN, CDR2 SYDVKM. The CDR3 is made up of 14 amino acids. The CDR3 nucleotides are TGTGCCAGCAGTTTATCTGTGGATAATTCACCCCTCCACTTT. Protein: CASSLSVDNSPLHF.

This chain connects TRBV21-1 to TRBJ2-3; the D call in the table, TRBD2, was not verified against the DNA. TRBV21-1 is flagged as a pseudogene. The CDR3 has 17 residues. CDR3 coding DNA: TGTGCCAGCAGCATTCATAGCGGGGGGCATAGCACAGATACGCAGTATTTT. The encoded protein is CASSIHSGGHSTDTQYF.

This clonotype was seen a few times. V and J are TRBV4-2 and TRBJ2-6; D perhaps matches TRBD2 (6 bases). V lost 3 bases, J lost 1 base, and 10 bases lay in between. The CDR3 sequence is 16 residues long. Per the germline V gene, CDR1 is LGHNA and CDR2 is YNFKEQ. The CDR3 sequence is CASSQVRGSGANVLTF. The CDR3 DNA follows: TGTGCCAGCAGCCAGGTCCGGGGGTCTGGGGCCAACGTCCTGACTTTC.

CDR3 DNA sequence: TGTGCCAGCAGAAAGGGCCTTGCCGAGACCCAGTACTTC. Amino acids: CASRKGLAETQYF. The chain recombines TRBV7-9 with TRBJ2-5; D not certain. This CDR3 has 13 residues. V was clipped by 6 bases and J by 5 bases, with 13 bases between them. Germline V gene sequence: CDR1 SEHNR, CDR2 FQNEAQ (reference sequence).

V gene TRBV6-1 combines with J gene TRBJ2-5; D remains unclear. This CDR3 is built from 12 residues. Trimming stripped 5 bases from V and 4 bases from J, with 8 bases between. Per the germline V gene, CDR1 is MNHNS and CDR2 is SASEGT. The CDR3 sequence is CASSMGGETQYF. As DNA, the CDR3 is TGTGCCAGCAGTATGGGCGGAGAGACCCAGTACTTC.

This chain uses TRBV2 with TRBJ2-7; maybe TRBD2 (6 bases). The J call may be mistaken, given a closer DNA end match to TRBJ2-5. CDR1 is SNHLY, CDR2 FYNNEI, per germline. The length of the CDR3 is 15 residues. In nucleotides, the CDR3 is TGTGCCAGCACCCCTAACCCGGGGAGGAAAGAGACCCAGTACTTC. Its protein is CASTPNPGRKETQYF.

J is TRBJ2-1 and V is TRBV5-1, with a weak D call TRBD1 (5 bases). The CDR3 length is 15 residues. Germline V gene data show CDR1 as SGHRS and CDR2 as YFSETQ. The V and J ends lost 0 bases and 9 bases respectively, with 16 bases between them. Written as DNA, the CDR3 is TGCGCCAGCAGCTTGGAGGGGCTAGAAAGGGGTGAGCAGTTCTTC. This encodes CASSLEGLERGEQFF.

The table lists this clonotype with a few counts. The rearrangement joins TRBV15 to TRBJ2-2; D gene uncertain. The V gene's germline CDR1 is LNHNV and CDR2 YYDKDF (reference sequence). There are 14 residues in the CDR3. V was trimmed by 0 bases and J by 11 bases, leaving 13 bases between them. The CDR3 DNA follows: TGTGCCACCAGCAGAGATGGTTGGCCTGGTGAGCTGTTTTTT. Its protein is CATSRDGWPGELFF. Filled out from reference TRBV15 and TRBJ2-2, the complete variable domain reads DAMVIQNPRYQVTQFGKPVTLSCSQTLNHNVMYWYQQKSSQAPKLLFHYYDKDFNNEADTPDNFQSRRPNTSFCFLDIRSPGLGDTAMYLCATSRDGWPGELFFGEGSRLTVL.

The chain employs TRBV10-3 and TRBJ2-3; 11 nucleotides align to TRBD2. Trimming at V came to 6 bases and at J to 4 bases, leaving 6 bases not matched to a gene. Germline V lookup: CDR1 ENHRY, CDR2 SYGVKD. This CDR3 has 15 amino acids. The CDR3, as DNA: TGTGCCATCAGCCCGACTAGCGGGGTCTCAGATACGCAGTATTTT. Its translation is CAISPTSGVSDTQYF.

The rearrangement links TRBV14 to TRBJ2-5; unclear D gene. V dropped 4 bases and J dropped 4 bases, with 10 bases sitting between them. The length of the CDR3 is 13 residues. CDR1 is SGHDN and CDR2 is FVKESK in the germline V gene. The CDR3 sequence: CASSRLGRETQYF. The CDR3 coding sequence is TGTGCCAGCAGCCGGCTCGGCCGAGAGACCCAGTACTTC. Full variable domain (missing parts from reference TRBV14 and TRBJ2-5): EAGVTQFPSHSVIEKGQTVTLRCDPISGHDNLYWYRRVMGKEIKFLLHFVKESKQDESGMPNNRFLAERTGGTYSTLKVQPAELEDSGVYFCASSRLGRETQYFGPGTRLLVL.

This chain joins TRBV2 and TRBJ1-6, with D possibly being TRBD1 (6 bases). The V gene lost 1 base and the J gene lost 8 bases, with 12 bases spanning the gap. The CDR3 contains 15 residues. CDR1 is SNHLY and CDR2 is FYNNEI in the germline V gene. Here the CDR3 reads CASSEEGQGYSPLHF. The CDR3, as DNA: TGTGCCAGCAGTGAAGAGGGGCAGGGGTATTCACCCCTCCACTTT.

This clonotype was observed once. The CDR3 loop is CASSWQTGGQETQYF. CDR3 nucleotides: TGTGCCAGCAGCTGGCAAACAGGCGGCCAAGAGACCCAGTACTTC. The chain carries TRBV7-2 and TRBJ2-5; tentatively, D is TRBD1 (5 bases). This CDR3 has 15 amino acids. The V end was cut by 4 bases, the J end by 1 base, with 13 bases between. Germline loops: CDR1 SGHTA, CDR2 FQGNSA.

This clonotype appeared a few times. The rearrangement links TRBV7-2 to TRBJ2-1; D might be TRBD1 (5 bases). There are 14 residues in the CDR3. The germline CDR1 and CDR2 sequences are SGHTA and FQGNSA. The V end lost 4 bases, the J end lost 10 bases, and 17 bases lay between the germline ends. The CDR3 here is CASSSLMKAGEQFF. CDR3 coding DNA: TGTGCCAGCAGCTCCCTCATGAAGGCAGGGGAGCAGTTCTTC.

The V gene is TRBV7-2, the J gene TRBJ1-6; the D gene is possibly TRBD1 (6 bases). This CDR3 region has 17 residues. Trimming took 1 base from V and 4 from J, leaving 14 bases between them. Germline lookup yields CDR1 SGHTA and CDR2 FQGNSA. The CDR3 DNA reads TGTGCCAGCAGCTTAGGTGGGGGGCAAACTTATAATTCACCCCTCCACTTT. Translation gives CASSLGGGQTYNSPLHF.

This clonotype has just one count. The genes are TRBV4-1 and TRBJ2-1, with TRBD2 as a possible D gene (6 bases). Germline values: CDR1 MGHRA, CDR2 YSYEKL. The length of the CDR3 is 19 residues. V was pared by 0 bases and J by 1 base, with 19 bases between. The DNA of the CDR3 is TGCGCCAGCAGCCAAGATCGGTTTTCGGCGGGGTATTCCTACAATGAGCAGTTCTTC. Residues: CASSQDRFSAGYSYNEQFF.

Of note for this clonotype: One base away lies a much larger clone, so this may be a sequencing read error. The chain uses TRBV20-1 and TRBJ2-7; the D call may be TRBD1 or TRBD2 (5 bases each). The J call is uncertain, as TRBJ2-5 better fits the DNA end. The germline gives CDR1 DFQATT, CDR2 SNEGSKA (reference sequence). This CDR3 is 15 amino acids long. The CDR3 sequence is CSARDGGDVRETQYF. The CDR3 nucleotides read TGCAGTGCTAGAGATGGGGGAGACGTACGGGAGACCCAGTACTTC.

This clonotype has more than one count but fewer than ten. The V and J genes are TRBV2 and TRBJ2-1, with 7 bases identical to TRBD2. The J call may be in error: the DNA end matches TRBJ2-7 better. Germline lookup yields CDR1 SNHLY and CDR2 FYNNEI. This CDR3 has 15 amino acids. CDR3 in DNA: TGTGCCAGCAGTGATTTGGCTAGCGGTACCTACGAGCAGTACTTC. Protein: CASSDLASGTYEQYF.